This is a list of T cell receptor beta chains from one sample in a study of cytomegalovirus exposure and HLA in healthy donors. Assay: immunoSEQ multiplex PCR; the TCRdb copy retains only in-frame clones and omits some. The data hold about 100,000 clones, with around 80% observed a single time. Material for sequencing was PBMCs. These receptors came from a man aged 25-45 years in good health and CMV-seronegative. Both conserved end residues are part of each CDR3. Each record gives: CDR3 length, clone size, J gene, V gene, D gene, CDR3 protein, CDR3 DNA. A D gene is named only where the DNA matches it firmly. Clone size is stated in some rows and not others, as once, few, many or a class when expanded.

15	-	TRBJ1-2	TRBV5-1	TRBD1	CASSGTGATSWGYTF	TGCGCCAGCAGCGGGACAGGGGCCACGTCGTGGGGCTACACCTTC
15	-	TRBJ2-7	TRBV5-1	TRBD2	CASSLDGRSSYEQYF	TGCGCCAGCAGCTTGGACGGGAGGAGCTCCTACGAGCAGTACTTC
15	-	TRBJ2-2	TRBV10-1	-	CASSEFAGYTGELFF	TGCGCCAGCAGTGAGTTTGCGGGTTACACCGGGGAGCTGTTTTTT
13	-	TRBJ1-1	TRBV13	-	CASSLPGSTEAFF	TGTGCCAGCAGCTTGCCGGGAAGCACTGAAGCTTTCTTT
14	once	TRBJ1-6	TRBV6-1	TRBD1	CASSRTGGDSPLHF	TGTGCCAGCAGTAGGACAGGGGGGGATTCACCCCTCCACTTT
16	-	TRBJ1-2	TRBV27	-	CASSLNQGLANYGYTF	TGTGCCAGCAGTTTAAACCAGGGATTAGCTAACTATGGCTACACCTTC
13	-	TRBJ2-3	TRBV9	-	CASSVGGEDTQYF	TGTGCCAGCAGCGTAGGGGGGGAAGATACGCAGTATTTT
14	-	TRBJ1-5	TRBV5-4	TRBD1	CASSPDRGGQPQHF	TGTGCCAGCAGCCCGGACAGGGGAGGACAGCCCCAGCATTTT
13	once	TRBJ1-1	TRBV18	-	CASSLLPVTEAFF	TGTGCCAGCTCCCTTCTTCCAGTAACTGAAGCTTTCTTT
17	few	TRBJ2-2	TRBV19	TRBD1	CASSKQGASVRTGELFF	TGTGCCAGTAGTAAACAGGGGGCAAGCGTTCGCACCGGGGAGCTGTTTTTT
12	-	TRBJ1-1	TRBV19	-	CASCHAGLEAFF	TGTGCCAGTTGCCACGCGGGACTAGAAGCTTTCTTT
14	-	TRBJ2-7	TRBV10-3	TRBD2	CAISGGTSGYEQYF	TGTGCCATCAGTGGCGGGACTAGCGGATACGAGCAGTACTTC
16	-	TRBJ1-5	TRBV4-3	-	CASSQEPVVTNQPQHF	TGCGCCAGCAGCCAAGAACCAGTGGTGACAAATCAGCCCCAGCATTTT
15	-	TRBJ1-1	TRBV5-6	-	CASSLVRGGDTEAFF	TGTGCCAGCAGCTTGGTAAGGGGCGGCGACACTGAAGCTTTCTTT
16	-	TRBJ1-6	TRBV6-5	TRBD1	CASSSSTGLGDSPLHF	TGTGCCAGCAGTTCGTCGACAGGGCTGGGGGATTCACCCCTCCACTTT
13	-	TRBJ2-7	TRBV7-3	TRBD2	CASSSRGGHEQYF	TGTGCCAGCAGCTCCCGGGGGGGCCACGAGCAGTACTTC
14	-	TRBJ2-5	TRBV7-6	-	CASSLVAGGETQYF	TGTGCCAGCAGCTTAGTAGCAGGAGGAGAGACCCAGTACTTC
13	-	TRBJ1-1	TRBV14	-	CASSRQMNTEAFF	TGTGCCAGCAGCCGGCAGATGAACACTGAAGCTTTCTTT
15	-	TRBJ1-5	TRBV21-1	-	CASSHGGISGQPQHF	TGTGCCAGCAGTCACGGGGGAATTTCCGGGCAGCCCCAGCATTTT
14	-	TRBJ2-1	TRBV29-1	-	CSVGSISILNEQFF	TGCAGCGTTGGAAGCATAAGTATATTGAATGAGCAGTTCTTC
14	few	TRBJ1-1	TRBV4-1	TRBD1	CASSQGQGRTEAFF	TGCGCCAGCAGCCAAGGACAGGGGCGCACTGAAGCTTTCTTT
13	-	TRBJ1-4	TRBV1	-	CTVPGNPNEKLFF	TGCACCGTCCCGGGTAATCCTAATGAAAAACTGTTTTTT
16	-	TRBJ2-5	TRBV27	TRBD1	CASKFLTGGHGETQYF	TGTGCCAGCAAGTTTCTGACAGGGGGCCATGGAGAGACCCAGTACTTC
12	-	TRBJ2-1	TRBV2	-	CARTLPGDEQFF	TGTGCCAGGACACTGCCGGGAGATGAGCAGTTCTTC
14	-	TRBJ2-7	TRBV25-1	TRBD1	CASSGGQGAYEQYF	TGTGCCAGCAGTGGAGGACAGGGGGCGTACGAGCAGTACTTC
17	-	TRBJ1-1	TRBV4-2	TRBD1	CASSRDQTGAMNTEAFF	TGTGCCAGCAGCCGGGACCAGACAGGGGCGATGAACACTGAAGCTTTCTTT
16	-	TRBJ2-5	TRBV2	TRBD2	CASSAQLAGVGETQYF	TGTGCCAGCAGTGCGCAATTAGCGGGGGTCGGTGAGACCCAGTACTTC
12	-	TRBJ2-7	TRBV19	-	CASSANGYEQYF	TGTGCCAGTAGTGCAAACGGGTACGAGCAGTACTTC
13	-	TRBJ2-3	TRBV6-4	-	CASSDDTGSTQYF	TGTGCCAGCAGTGACGATACAGGGAGCACGCAGTATTTT
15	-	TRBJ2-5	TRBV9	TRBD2	CASSVASGNQETQYF	TGTGCCAGCAGCGTAGCCAGCGGGAACCAAGAGACCCAGTACTTC